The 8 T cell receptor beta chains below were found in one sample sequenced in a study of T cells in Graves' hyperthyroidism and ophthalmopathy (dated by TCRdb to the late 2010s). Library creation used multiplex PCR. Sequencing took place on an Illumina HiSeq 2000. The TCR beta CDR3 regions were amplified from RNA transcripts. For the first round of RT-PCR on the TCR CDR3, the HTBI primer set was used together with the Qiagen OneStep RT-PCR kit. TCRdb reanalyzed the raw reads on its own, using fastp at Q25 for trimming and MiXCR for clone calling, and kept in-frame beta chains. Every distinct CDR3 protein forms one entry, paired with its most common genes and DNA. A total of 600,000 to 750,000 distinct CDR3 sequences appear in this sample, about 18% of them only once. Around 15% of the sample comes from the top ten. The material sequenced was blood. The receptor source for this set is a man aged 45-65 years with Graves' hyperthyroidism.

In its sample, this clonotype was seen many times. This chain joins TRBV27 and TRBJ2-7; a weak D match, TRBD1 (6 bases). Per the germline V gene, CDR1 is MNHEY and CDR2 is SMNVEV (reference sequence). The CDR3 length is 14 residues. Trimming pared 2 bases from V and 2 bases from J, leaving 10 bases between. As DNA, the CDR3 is TGTGCCAGCAGTTTACTAGGGGGAGCCTACGAGCAGTACTTC. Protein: CASSLLGGAYEQYF.

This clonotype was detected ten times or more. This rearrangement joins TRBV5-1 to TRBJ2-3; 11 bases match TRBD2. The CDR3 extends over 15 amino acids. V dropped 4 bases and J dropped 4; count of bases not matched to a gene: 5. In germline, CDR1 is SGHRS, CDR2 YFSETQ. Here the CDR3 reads CASSLTSGTSDTQYF. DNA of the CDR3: TGCGCCAGCAGCCTGACTAGCGGGACCTCAGATACGCAGTATTTT.

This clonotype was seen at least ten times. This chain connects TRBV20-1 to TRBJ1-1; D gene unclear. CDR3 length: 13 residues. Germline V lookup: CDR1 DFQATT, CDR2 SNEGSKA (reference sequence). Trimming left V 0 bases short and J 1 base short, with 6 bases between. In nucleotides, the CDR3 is TGCAGTGCTAGAGATGGAGAGAACACTGAAGCTTTCTTT. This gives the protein CSARDGENTEAFF.

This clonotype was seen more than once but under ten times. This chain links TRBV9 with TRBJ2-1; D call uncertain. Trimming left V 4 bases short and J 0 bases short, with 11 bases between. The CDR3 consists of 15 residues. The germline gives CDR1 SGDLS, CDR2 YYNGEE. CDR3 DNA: TGTGCCAGCAGCACGGCCGAGAGCTCCTACAATGAGCAGTTCTTC. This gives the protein CASSTAESSYNEQFF.

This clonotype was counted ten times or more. The CDR3: CASSLSADPNYGYTF. CDR3 nucleotides: TGTGCCAGCAGTTTATCGGCCGACCCTAACTATGGCTACACCTTC. The chain links TRBV27 to TRBJ1-2; no definite D call. The CDR3 totals 15 residues. Germline V gene data show CDR1 as MNHEY and CDR2 as SMNVEV (reference sequence). V was clipped by 0 bases and J by 0 bases, with 8 bases between them.

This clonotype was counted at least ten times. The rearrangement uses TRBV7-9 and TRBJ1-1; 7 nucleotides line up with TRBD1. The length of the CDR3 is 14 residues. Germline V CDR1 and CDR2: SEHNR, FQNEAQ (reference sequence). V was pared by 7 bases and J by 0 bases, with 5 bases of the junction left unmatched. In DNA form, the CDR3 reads TGTGCCAGCATTCCGGGACAGATGAACACTGAAGCTTTCTTT. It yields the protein CASIPGQMNTEAFF.

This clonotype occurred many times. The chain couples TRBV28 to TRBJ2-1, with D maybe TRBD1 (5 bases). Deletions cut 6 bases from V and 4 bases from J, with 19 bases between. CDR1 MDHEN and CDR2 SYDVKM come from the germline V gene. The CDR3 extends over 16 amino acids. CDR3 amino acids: CASRPPRGAVYNEQFF. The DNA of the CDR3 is TGTGCCAGCAGGCCTCCTAGGGGTGCGGTTTACAATGAGCAGTTCTTC.

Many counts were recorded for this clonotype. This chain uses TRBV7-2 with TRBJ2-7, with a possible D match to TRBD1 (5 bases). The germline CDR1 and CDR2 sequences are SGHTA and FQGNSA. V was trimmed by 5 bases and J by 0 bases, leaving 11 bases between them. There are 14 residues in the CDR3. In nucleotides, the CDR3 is TGTGCCAGCAGCCGCGGACATGCCTCCTACGAGCAGTACTTC. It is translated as CASSRGHASYEQYF. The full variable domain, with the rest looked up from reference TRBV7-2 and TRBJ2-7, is GAGVSQSPSNKVTEKGKDVELRCDPISGHTALYWYRQSLGQGLEFLIYFQGNSAPDKSGLPSDRFSAERTGGSVSTLTIQRTQQEDSAVYLCASSRGHASYEQYFGPGTRLTVT.